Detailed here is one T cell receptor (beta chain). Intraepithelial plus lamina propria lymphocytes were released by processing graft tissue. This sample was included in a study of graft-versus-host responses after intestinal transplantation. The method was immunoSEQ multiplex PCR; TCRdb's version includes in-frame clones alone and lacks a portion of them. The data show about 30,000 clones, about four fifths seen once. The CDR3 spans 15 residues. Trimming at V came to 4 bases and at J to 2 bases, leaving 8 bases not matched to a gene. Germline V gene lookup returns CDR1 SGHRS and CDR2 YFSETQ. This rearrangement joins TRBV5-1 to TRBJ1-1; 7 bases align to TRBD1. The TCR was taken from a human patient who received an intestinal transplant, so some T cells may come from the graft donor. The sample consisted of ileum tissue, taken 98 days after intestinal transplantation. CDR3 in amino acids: CASSDREAGNTEAFF. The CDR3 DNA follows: TGCGCCAGCAGCGACAGGGAGGCAGGAAACACTGAAGCTTTCTTT.